Below are 26 T cell receptor beta chains sequenced from a single sample in a study of CD8 T cells in ankylosing spondylitis. From the 5' RACE reads, TCRdb called clonotypes with MiXCR, one entry per CDR3 protein. The data contain 250,000 to 300,000 distinct CDR3 sequences, approximately 20% of them singletons. Sequencing was carried out using blood, either unsorted or a sorted T cell fraction (not recorded which). These receptors came from a male donor with ankylosing spondylitis or in good health (not recorded which).

The chain carries TRBV12-3 or TRBV12-4 and TRBJ2-3, with 7 bases matching TRBD1. The CDR3 sequence is 14 residues long. Trimming removed 5 bases from V and 3 bases from J; junction bases left unmatched: 5. In DNA form, the CDR3 reads TGTGCCAGCAGTGTCCGGGACAGAACAGATACGCAGTATTTT. Its protein is CASSVRDRTDTQYF.

The chain joins TRBV2 to TRBJ1-5, with D hard to call. The CDR3 extends over 14 amino acids. Germline values: CDR1 SNHLY, CDR2 FYNNEI. V was clipped by 4 bases and J by 7 bases, with 14 bases between them. The CDR3 region is CASSGEGRSQPQHF. The CDR3 nucleotides read TGTGCCAGCAGTGGTGAAGGGCGAAGCCAGCCCCAGCATTTT. The complete variable domain, with remaining parts taken from reference TRBV2 and TRBJ1-5, reads EPEVTQTPSHQVTQMGQEVILRCVPISNHLYFYWYRQILGQKVEFLVSFYNNEISEKSEIFDDQFSVERPDGSNFTLKIRSTKLEDSAMYFCASSGEGRSQPQHFGDGTRLSIL.

At least ten counts were recorded for this clonotype. This sequence joins TRBV12-3 or TRBV12-4 and TRBJ2-1; no definite D call. Trimming pared 6 bases from V and 4 bases from J, leaving 16 bases between. The CDR3 spans 15 residues. The CDR3 nucleotides are TGTGCCAGCAGCAAAGCAGGTAGGGCGTACAATGAGCAGTTCTTC. As protein: CASSKAGRAYNEQFF.

Many counts were recorded for this clonotype. The chain carries TRBV15 and TRBJ1-1; D gene unclear. Between the trimmed V and J ends, which lost 0 bases and 0 bases, there was a span of 8 bases. The CDR3 is 15 amino acids. Germline CDR1 and CDR2: LNHNV and YYDKDF (reference sequence). CDR3 loop: CATSRDFGMNTEAFF. In DNA form, the CDR3 reads TGTGCCACCAGCAGAGATTTCGGCATGAACACTGAAGCTTTCTTT.

The table lists this clonotype with a few counts. This chain uses TRBV5-1 with TRBJ1-1, with a possible D match to TRBD1 (5 bases). Germline loops: CDR1 SGHRS, CDR2 YFSETQ. CDR3 length: 13 residues. V dropped 5 bases and J dropped 1 base, with 9 bases sitting between them. CDR3 region: CASRERGNTEAFF. In DNA, the CDR3 is TGCGCCAGCAGGGAGAGGGGGAACACTGAAGCTTTCTTT. The variable domain in full, with the rest retrieved from reference TRBV5-1 and TRBJ1-1, is KAGVTQTPRYLIKTRGQQVTLSCSPISGHRSVSWYQQTPGQGLQFLFEYFSETQRNKGNFPGRFSGRQFSNSRSEMNVSTLELGDSALYLCASRERGNTEAFFGQGTRLTVV.

The chain employs TRBV25-1 and TRBJ2-7; TRBD1 matches at 10 bases. The V gene's germline CDR1 is MGHDK and CDR2 SYGVNS. Trimming at V came to 4 bases and at J to 6 bases, leaving 3 bases not matched to a gene. CDR3 length: 13 residues. CDR3 sequence reads: CASSADRGGEQYV. CDR3 nucleotides: TGTGCCAGCAGTGCGGACAGGGGGGGCGAGCAGTACGTC.

The CDR3 region has the DNA TGCGCCAGCAGCCAAACGGACAGGGCGAACGATGAAGCTTTCTTT. It encodes CASSQTDRANDEAFF. The V and J genes are TRBV4-1 and TRBJ1-1, with 8 bases matching TRBD1. The CDR3 is 15 amino acids. J was trimmed by 7 bases and V by 2 bases; bases with no gene match: 9. Germline V lookup: CDR1 MGHRA, CDR2 YSYEKL.

The table lists this clonotype with a count of one. The rearrangement joins TRBV5-1 to TRBJ2-1; TRBD2 matches at 9 bases. Trimming at V came to 2 bases and at J to 2 bases, leaving 8 bases not matched to a gene. Germline CDR1 and CDR2: SGHRS and YFSETQ. CDR3 length equals 17 residues. CDR3 loop: CASSFRQRGDPYNEQFF. CDR3 sequence (DNA): TGCGCCAGCAGCTTCCGTCAGCGGGGGGACCCCTACAATGAGCAGTTCTTC.

CDR3 region: CASSWPGWARNEQFF. CDR3 in DNA: TGTGCCAGCAGTTGGCCAGGGTGGGCGAGAAATGAGCAGTTCTTC. The J gene is TRBJ2-1, the V gene TRBV12-3 or TRBV12-4; tentative D call: TRBD1 (5 bases). The CDR3 extends over 15 amino acids. Trimming shortened V by 4 bases and J by 7 bases, and 17 bases separated the two germline ends.

This sequence joins TRBV7-7 and TRBJ2-5; D remains unclear. Germline V gene lookup returns CDR1 SSHAT and CDR2 FNYEAQ (reference sequence). The CDR3 consists of 14 residues. Trimming pared 2 bases from V and 1 base from J, leaving 8 bases between. The CDR3 reads CASSLIGPQETQYF. In DNA, the CDR3 is TGTGCCAGCAGCTTAATTGGCCCCCAAGAGACCCAGTACTTC.

This clonotype was observed a handful of times. The chain recombines TRBV20-1 with TRBJ2-5; tentatively, D is TRBD1 or TRBD2 (5 bases each). Trimming shortened V by 0 bases and J by 2 bases, and 13 bases separated the two germline ends. The CDR3 covers 15 residues. Germline V gene data show CDR1 as DFQATT and CDR2 as SNEGSKA (reference sequence). CDR3 sequence reads: CSAREWRQGQETQYF. The DNA of the CDR3 is TGCAGTGCTAGAGAGTGGAGGCAGGGACAAGAGACCCAGTACTTC.

This clonotype showed up just a few times. The chain combines TRBV3-1 with TRBJ1-2, with 11 bases matching TRBD1. The CDR3 spans 16 residues. V lost 3 bases, J lost 6 bases, and 9 bases stayed unmatched. Germline CDR1 reads LGHDT; CDR2 reads YNNKEL (reference sequence). CDR3 sequence reads: CASSQDPGQGVDGYTF. Here the CDR3 DNA reads TGTGCCAGCAGCCAGGACCCGGGACAGGGGGTCGATGGCTACACCTTC.

The chain links TRBV20-1 to TRBJ2-2, with TRBD2 matching 10 bases. CDR3 length: 15 amino acids. In germline, CDR1 is DFQATT, CDR2 SNEGSKA (reference sequence). J gave up 4 bases and V 3 bases, and 5 bases lay outside the gene matches. The DNA of the CDR3 is TGCAGTGCTAGGGAAGCGGGGGGGCTCACCGGGGAGCTGTTTTTT. Translated: CSAREAGGLTGELFF.

Only a few counts were recorded for this clonotype. The chain recombines TRBV5-6 with TRBJ2-2; D not certain. The CDR3 runs to 13 residues. Germline CDR1 is SGHDT and CDR2 is YYEEEE. V was clipped by 1 base and J by 6 bases, with 7 bases between them. The CDR3 DNA is TGTGCCAGCAGCTTGTTTTCGGCCGGGGAGCTGTTTTTT. Residues: CASSLFSAGELFF. The variable domain in full, with the rest retrieved from reference TRBV5-6 and TRBJ2-2, is DAGVTQSPTHLIKTRGQQVTLRCSPKSGHDTVSWYQQALGQGPQFIFQYYEEEERQRGNFPDRFSGHQFPNYSSELNVNALLLGDSALYLCASSLFSAGELFFGEGSRLTVL.

The V and J genes are TRBV11-2 and TRBJ2-1, with TRBD2 matching over 8 bases. CDR3 length: 14 residues. Germline CDR1 reads SGHAT; CDR2 reads FQNNGV. The J segment lost 5 bases and the V segment lost 5 bases, leaving 5 bases of the junction unmatched. The CDR3 nucleotides are TGTGCCAGCAGCCGGACTAGCTTTAACAATGAGCAGTTCTTC. This sequence encodes CASSRTSFNNEQFF. Looking up the rest from reference TRBV11-2 and TRBJ2-1 gives the full variable domain: EAGVAQSPRYKIIEKRQSVAFWCNPISGHATLYWYQQILGQGPKLLIQFQNNGVVDDSQLPKDRFSAERLKGVDSTLKIQPAKLEDSAVYLCASSRTSFNNEQFFGPGTRLTVL.

CDR3 nucleotides: TGTGCCAGCAGCTTTGGCGGGGGGGAAACAGATACGCAGTATTTT. This sequence encodes CASSFGGGETDTQYF. The chain carries TRBV7-9 and TRBJ2-3, with 9 bases fitting TRBD2. V lost 3 bases and J lost 3; bases outside the gene matches: 4. This CDR3 comprises 15 residues. Germline CDR1 is SEHNR and CDR2 is FQNEAQ (reference sequence).

The rearrangement uses TRBV6-1 and TRBJ1-2, with 8 positions matching TRBD1. J gave up 6 bases and V 1 base, and 7 bases lay outside the gene matches. The CDR3 sequence is 15 residues long. The V gene's germline CDR1 is MNHNS and CDR2 SASEGT. CDR3 nucleotide sequence: TGTGCCAGCAGTGAAGTGTCCGGGACAGGAGATGGCTACACCTTC. It codes for CASSEVSGTGDGYTF.

This clonotype was detected ten times or more. The J gene is TRBJ2-4, the V gene TRBV27; 7 bases align to TRBD1. This CDR3 region has 13 residues. Germline V gene data show CDR1 as MNHEY and CDR2 as SMNVEV (reference sequence). J lost 10 bases, V lost 5 bases, and 8 bases had no gene match. The CDR3 loop reads CASSPSGQVIQYF. DNA for the CDR3: TGTGCCAGCAGTCCTTCCGGACAGGTTATTCAGTACTTC.

There are many counts of this clonotype. The chain couples TRBV6-4 to TRBJ2-2; 8 nucleotides match TRBD1. Germline CDR1 MRHNA, CDR2 SNTAGT. The V and J ends lost 4 bases and 6 bases, in that order; junction bases with no gene match: 10. This CDR3 is 16 amino acids long. The CDR3, as DNA: TGTGCCAGCAGTGTGGAGGCAGGGGGCGCGGCCGGGGAGCTGTTTTTT. This translates into CASSVEAGGAAGELFF.

This chain links TRBV5-6 with TRBJ2-7; D is ambiguous. The CDR3 runs 13 residues. The germline V gene has CDR1 SGHDT and CDR2 YYEEEE. V shed 5 bases and J shed 4 bases, with 13 bases lying between them. In DNA, the CDR3 is TGTGCCAGCAGTCCCGGGCCAAAATACGAGCAGTACGTC. Protein: CASSPGPKYEQYV.

This chain connects TRBV28 to TRBJ2-7, with a tentative D call TRBD1 (6 bases). The ends were cut back, 6 bases at V and 3 bases at J, with 18 bases in the middle. This CDR3 has 15 residues. Looked up from germline, CDR1 is MDHEN and CDR2 is SYDVKM. The CDR3 loop reads CASSLGKNRVYEQYV. The CDR3 nucleotides read TGTGCCAGCAGCTTAGGCAAGAACAGGGTCTACGAGCAGTACGTC.

The chain recombines TRBV9 with TRBJ2-5, with a tentative D call TRBD1 (6 bases). Germline V gene lookup returns CDR1 SGDLS and CDR2 YYNGEE. The length of the CDR3 is 13 residues. V was pared by 2 bases and J by 4 bases, with 9 bases between. The CDR3 is CASSVRGVETQYF. The DNA for the CDR3 is TGTGCCAGCAGCGTCAGGGGAGTAGAGACCCAGTACTTC.

The chain combines TRBV5-4 with TRBJ2-3; weak D call: TRBD1 (5 bases). CDR1 is SGHNT, CDR2 YYREEE, per germline (reference sequence). The CDR3 is 14 residues long. The germline V and J ends were trimmed by 2 bases and 4 bases, with 11 bases remaining between them. CDR3 nucleotide sequence: TGTGCCAGCAGCTTTGGTGGGGCGGCAGATACGCAGTATTTT. It yields the protein CASSFGGAADTQYF.

This clonotype has more than one count but fewer than ten. V usage is TRBV12-3 or TRBV12-4 and J usage is TRBJ2-1; 7 bases match TRBD2. Losses at the gene ends were 6 bases for V and 0 bases for J; bases not matched to a gene: 8. This CDR3 comprises 16 residues. The CDR3 sequence: CASSLSGGRSYNEQFF. CDR3 coding DNA: TGTGCCAGCAGCCTTTCGGGAGGCCGCTCCTACAATGAGCAGTTCTTC.

This clonotype was seen once. The chain links TRBV2 to TRBJ2-3; a weak D match, TRBD2 (5 bases). Germline V gene sequence: CDR1 SNHLY, CDR2 FYNNEI. The CDR3 totals 14 residues. Trimming removed 6 bases from V and 4 bases from J, with 14 bases in between. The chain's CDR3 is CASSGDVSPDTQYF. Here the CDR3 DNA reads TGTGCCAGCAGCGGGGATGTCTCTCCAGATACGCAGTATTTT. Variable domain in full (rest from reference TRBV2 and TRBJ2-3): EPEVTQTPSHQVTQMGQEVILRCVPISNHLYFYWYRQILGQKVEFLVSFYNNEISEKSEIFDDQFSVERPDGSNFTLKIRSTKLEDSAMYFCASSGDVSPDTQYFGPGTRLTVL.

This clonotype has a handful of counts. DNA of the CDR3: TGCGCCAGCAGTGTTAGCGGGGGGGCCGACGAGCAGTACGTC. It codes for CASSVSGGADEQYV. This rearrangement joins TRBV10-2 to TRBJ2-7, with 11 bases aligning to TRBD2. Germline V CDR1 and CDR2: WSHSY, SAAADI. This CDR3 has 14 amino acids. V dropped 4 bases and J dropped 5; count of bases not matched to a gene: 4.